Sequencing of this T cell receptor beta chain was carried out in a study of neurological immune-mediated disorders. Whole-study results and caveats: Phylogenetic grouping assigned the repertoires of 18 of 34 multiple sclerosis patients to a single related-CDR3 cluster, representing a possible signature. Multiple sclerosis was found to have the least TCR clonal expansion, below healthy controls, and HTLV-1-associated myelopathy the most.

In this sample, this clonotype turned up many times. What it binds is unknown. V lost 3 bases and J 0 bases, leaving 9 bases between the germline ends. CDR3 length equals 14 residues. The germline gives CDR1 DFQATT, CDR2 SNEGSKA (reference sequence). The making of cDNA relied on 5'RACE with 10-nucleotide random UMIs. A single record per CDR3 protein comes from TCRdb applying MiXCR to the 5' RACE reads. The table lists tens of thousands of distinct CDR3 sequences, 4.5% to 6% of them singletons. V and J are TRBV20-1 and TRBJ1-5, with D uncertain. Sequenced input: PBMCs. This receptor was taken from a woman aged 70-85 years with multiple sclerosis. This CDR3 reads CSASPVNSNQPQHF. CDR3 coding DNA: TGCAGTGCTAGTCCCGTGAATAGCAATCAGCCCCAGCATTTT.